This T cell receptor (beta chain) came from a study of T cells after yellow fever vaccination. TCRdb ran MiXCR on the 5' RACE reads and lists one entry per CDR3 protein. The table includes around 500,000 distinct CDR3 sequences, roughly 22% detected once. This clonotype was seen a few times. The sample was PBMCs, taken about 21 days after the first yellow fever vaccination. The sequence derives from a man between 18 and 35 years old who received the YFV17D yellow fever vaccine.

CDR3 sequence (DNA): TGTGCCAGCAGCTTAGGCCTAAGCTATGGCTACACCTTC. Protein: CASSLGLSYGYTF. The rearrangement uses TRBV7-2 and TRBJ1-2; D remains ambiguous. CDR3 length: 13 residues. The V gene's germline CDR1 is SGHTA and CDR2 FQGNSA. V lost 1 base to trimming and J lost 4 bases, with 7 bases between them.